The 21 T cell receptor beta chains reported below all come from one sample, sequenced in a study of graft-versus-host responses after intestinal transplantation. Their antigen targets remain unknown. Repertoires were generated with immunoSEQ multiplex PCR, while TCRdb's copy carries only in-frame clones and drops some. The sample consists of more than 80,000 clones, 85% to 90% of them appearing once. Here the sequenced sample was unstimulated CD4+ T cells sorted from spleen or lymph node cells, taken before intestinal transplant. Receptors originate from a human donor who received an intestinal transplant.

The chain has TRBV30 and TRBJ1-4; D not resolved. Germline-derived CDR1 and CDR2 are GTSNPN and SVGIG (reference sequence). The CDR3 has 12 residues. V lost 5 bases, J lost 4 bases, and 8 bases lay in between. This CDR3 reads CAWSRINEKLFF. CDR3 nucleotide sequence: TGTGCCTGGTCCAGGATTAATGAAAAACTGTTTTTT.

This clone appeared once. The chain employs TRBV9 and TRBJ2-7; TRBD2 aligns across 7 bases. The junction had 2 bases not matched to a gene; V was cut back by 0 bases and J by 2 bases. Germline CDR1 SGDLS, CDR2 YYNGEE. The CDR3 is 14 residues long. The CDR3 bases are TGTGCCAGCAGCGTAGGGGGAGGGGCCTACGAGCAGTACTTC. Its protein is CASSVGGGAYEQYF.

The rearrangement links TRBV19 to TRBJ2-5, with D perhaps matching TRBD2 (6 bases). The V end lost 3 bases, the J end lost 7 bases, and 6 bases lay between the germline ends. CDR1 is LNHDA, CDR2 SQIVND, per germline (reference sequence). The CDR3 loop spans 11 amino acids. Here the CDR3 reads CASSMEGTQYF. The CDR3 DNA is TGTGCCAGTAGTATGGAGGGGACCCAGTACTTC. Filled out from reference TRBV19 and TRBJ2-5, the complete variable domain reads DGGITQSPKYLFRKEGQNVTLSCEQNLNHDAMYWYRQDPGQGLRLIYYSQIVNDFQKGDIAEGYSVSREKKESFPLTVTSAQKNPTAFYLCASSMEGTQYFGPGTRLLVL.

The chain couples TRBV10-2 to TRBJ2-1; 12 bases line up with TRBD2. J lost 0 bases, V lost 4 bases, and 16 bases had no gene match. The CDR3 consists of 21 residues. CDR1 WSHSY and CDR2 SAAADI come from the germline V gene. Here the CDR3 reads CASSVRGRMASGGVSYNEQFF. CDR3 coding DNA: TGCGCCAGCAGTGTAAGGGGAAGGATGGCTAGCGGGGGGGTCTCCTACAATGAGCAGTTCTTC.

V is TRBV6-5 and J is TRBJ2-6; D unclear. V was clipped by 5 bases and J by 2 bases, with 7 bases between them. The V gene's germline CDR1 is MNHEY and CDR2 SVGAGI. The CDR3 runs to 14 residues. Here the CDR3 reads CASSGPAGANVLTF. CDR3 DNA: TGTGCCAGCAGTGGGCCGGCTGGGGCCAACGTCCTGACTTTC.

The V gene is TRBV6-6, the J gene TRBJ1-3, with 8 bases matching TRBD1. Germline V lookup: CDR1 MNHNY, CDR2 SVGAGI (reference sequence). Trimming cost V 5 bases and J 4 bases; bases outside gene matches: 4. CDR3 length equals 14 residues. CDR3 region: CASSPGTGGNTIYF. CDR3 nucleotides: TGTGCCAGCAGTCCAGGGACAGGAGGAAACACCATATATTTT.

CDR3 region: CASSLQGVSPYEQYF. The CDR3 nucleotides read TGCGCCAGCAGCTTACAGGGGGTATCCCCCTACGAGCAGTACTTC. The rearrangement uses TRBV5-1 and TRBJ2-5; 8 bases agree with TRBD1. The J call may be incorrect, as the DNA end agrees better with TRBJ2-7. This CDR3 has 15 amino acids. Germline loops: CDR1 SGHRS, CDR2 YFSETQ.

This chain joins TRBV27 and TRBJ2-1; 12 bases line up with TRBD2. Germline V gene data show CDR1 as MNHEY and CDR2 as SMNVEV (reference sequence). The V gene end was trimmed by 4 bases and the J gene end by 12 bases; junction bases not matched to a gene: 10. CDR3 size: 15 residues. The CDR3 DNA reads TGTGCCAGCAGTTCACAACTAGCGGGGGGATCTGGGCAGTTCTTC. Translation: CASSSQLAGGSGQFF.

The V gene is TRBV19, the J gene TRBJ1-2, with D unclear. CDR3 size: 13 residues. The germline CDR1 and CDR2 sequences are LNHDA and SQIVND (reference sequence). Trimming took 7 bases from V and 0 from J, leaving 9 bases between them. CDR3 sequence reads: CASTAITNYGYTF. The CDR3 DNA reads TGTGCCAGTACCGCGATCACTAACTATGGCTACACCTTC.

This chain connects TRBV7-9 to TRBJ2-1; 14 bases align to TRBD2. Per the germline V gene, CDR1 is SEHNR and CDR2 is FQNEAQ (reference sequence). The CDR3 contains 17 residues. Trimming took 5 bases from V and 6 from J; bases not matched to a gene: 9. In DNA form, the CDR3 reads TGTGCCAGCAGCCTCAGACTAGCGGGGGGGCCAGGCAATGAGCAGTTCTTC. This encodes CASSLRLAGGPGNEQFF.

The genes are TRBV28 and TRBJ2-7; the match to TRBD1 covers 7 bases. Germline-derived CDR1 and CDR2 are MDHEN and SYDVKM. J lost 2 bases, V lost 4 bases, and 5 bases had no gene match. This CDR3 spans 14 amino acids. The CDR3 DNA reads TGTGCCAGCAGTTCCGGGACAGCCCCCTACGAGCAGTACTTC. This translates into CASSSGTAPYEQYF.

The rearrangement joins TRBV2 to TRBJ2-5; a weak D match, TRBD2 (5 bases). This CDR3 has 14 amino acids. Trimming took off 5 bases at V and 5 bases at J, with 15 bases between the two ends. CDR1 SNHLY and CDR2 FYNNEI come from the germline V gene. CDR3 sequence: CASSPRTSLETQYF. The CDR3 coding sequence is TGTGCCAGCAGTCCTAGGACTTCCTTGGAGACCCAGTACTTC.

This sequence joins TRBV7-2 and TRBJ2-2; 8 nucleotides align to TRBD2. The germline gives CDR1 SGHTA, CDR2 FQGNSA. The CDR3 has 15 residues. V was clipped by 3 bases and J by 5 bases; unmatched bases: 5. CDR3 in amino acids: CASSFSAGGTGELFF. Here the CDR3 DNA reads TGTGCCAGCAGCTTTTCGGCGGGGGGAACCGGGGAGCTGTTTTTT.

This sequence joins TRBV5-1 and TRBJ1-2, with D possibly matching TRBD1 (5 bases). V was trimmed by 0 bases and J by 5 bases, leaving 11 bases between them. CDR1 and CDR2 from the germline V gene are SGHRS and YFSETQ. This CDR3 contains 14 residues. The CDR3 nucleotides are TGCGCCAGCAGCTTGGGCAGGGATCGGTATGGCTACACCTTC. Translated: CASSLGRDRYGYTF.

This chain links TRBV4-2 with TRBJ2-6; D possibly corresponds to TRBD1 (6 bases). The CDR3 spans 20 residues. V lost 1 base, J lost 0 bases, and 19 bases lay in between. Germline-derived CDR1 and CDR2 are LGHNA and YNFKEQ. The CDR3 DNA is TGTGCCAGCAGCCAAGGGGTAACAGGGCCTGAGAGCTCTGGGGCCAACGTCCTGACTTTC. Translating gives CASSQGVTGPESSGANVLTF.

The genes are TRBV10-1 and TRBJ2-7; TRBD2 is a possible D gene (6 bases). Per germline, CDR1 WNHNN and CDR2 SYGVQD (reference sequence). The CDR3 is made up of 14 amino acids. Trimming pared 3 bases from V and 2 bases from J, leaving 11 bases between. The CDR3 is CASSESGGPYEQYF. CDR3 coding DNA: TGCGCCAGCAGTGAATCCGGGGGACCCTACGAGCAGTACTTC.

This sequence joins TRBV6-5 and TRBJ1-3; 11 positions agree with TRBD1. V dropped 6 bases and J dropped 7; count of bases not matched to a gene: 8. Germline CDR1 is MNHEY and CDR2 is SVGAGI. The CDR3 extends over 15 amino acids. CDR3: CASSSGTGGLNTIYF. In DNA form, the CDR3 reads TGTGCCAGCAGCTCCGGGACAGGGGGGTTGAACACCATATATTTT.

The V call is TRBV5-6, the J call TRBJ2-1; 13 nucleotides line up with TRBD2. The CDR3 contains 15 residues. Losses at the gene ends were 5 bases for V and 4 bases for J; bases not matched to a gene: 3. Germline V gene data show CDR1 as SGHDT and CDR2 as YYEEEE. CDR3 DNA sequence: TGTGCCAGCAGTTCGGGACTAGCGGGGTACAATGAGCAGTTCTTC. It encodes CASSSGLAGYNEQFF.

This chain joins TRBV5-1 and TRBJ1-2, with a tentative D call TRBD1 (6 bases). Between the trimmed V and J ends, which lost 1 base and 7 bases, there was a span of 20 bases. CDR1 and CDR2 (germline): SGHRS, YFSETQ. The length of the CDR3 is 16 residues. The CDR3 protein is CASSLLPTGPGGGYTF. DNA of the CDR3: TGCGCCAGCAGCTTGTTGCCTACAGGGCCGGGGGGTGGCTACACCTTC.

V and J are TRBV6-5 and TRBJ1-3, with D possibly TRBD1 on 6 matching bases. Germline V gene lookup returns CDR1 MNHEY and CDR2 SVGAGI. The CDR3 consists of 14 residues. With 0 bases removed from V and 14 bases from J, the gap between germline ends came to 17 bases. CDR3 in DNA: TGTGCCAGCAGTTACTCGGGTCAAGGGGGGGGCCTATATTTT. This translates into CASSYSGQGGGLYF.

The chain links TRBV29-1 to TRBJ1-3; D is possibly TRBD1 (5 bases). The CDR3 is 14 amino acids. The germline V and J ends were trimmed by 3 bases and 4 bases, with 13 bases remaining between them. Germline V gives CDR1 SQVTM, CDR2 ANQGSEA. The CDR3 is CSVEPRQQGNTIYF. The CDR3, as DNA: TGCAGCGTTGAGCCCCGACAGCAGGGAAACACCATATATTTT.